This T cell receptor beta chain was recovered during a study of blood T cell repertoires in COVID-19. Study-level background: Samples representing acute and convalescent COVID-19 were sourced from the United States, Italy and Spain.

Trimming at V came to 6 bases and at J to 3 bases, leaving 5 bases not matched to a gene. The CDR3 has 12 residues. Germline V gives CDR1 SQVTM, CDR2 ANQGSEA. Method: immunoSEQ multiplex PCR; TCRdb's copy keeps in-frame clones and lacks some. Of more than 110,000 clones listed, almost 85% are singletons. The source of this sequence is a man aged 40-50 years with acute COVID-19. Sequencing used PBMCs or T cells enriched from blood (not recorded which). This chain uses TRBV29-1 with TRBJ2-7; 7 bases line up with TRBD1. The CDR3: CSVTGAGYEQYF. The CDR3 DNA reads TGCAGCGTAACAGGGGCTGGCTACGAGCAGTACTTC.